This T cell receptor beta chain was retrieved from a study of CD8 T cells in ankylosing spondylitis. Study-wide findings and caveats: For ankylosing spondylitis blood, a TCR beta motif of seven to nine highly homologous variants appeared characteristic. Reportedly, matched ankylosing spondylitis synovial fluid was significantly enriched for disease-linked clones.

This clonotype was counted between two and nine times. The target antigen is unknown. Germline CDR1 and CDR2: SGHVS and FNYEAQ. Trimming removed 6 bases from V and 2 bases from J, with 13 bases in between. The CDR3 totals 15 residues. Preparation of TCR beta libraries was done by quantitative 5'-RACE with molecular barcodes. A single record per CDR3 protein comes from TCRdb applying MiXCR to the 5' RACE reads. Of 200,000 to 300,000 distinct CDR3 sequences listed, roughly 10% are singletons. The V and J genes are TRBV7-6 and TRBJ2-2; D possibly corresponds to TRBD1 (5 bases). The sample consisted of blood, either unsorted or a sorted T cell fraction (not recorded which). The sequence came from a male donor with ankylosing spondylitis or in good health (not recorded which). The CDR3 loop is CASRPGFFNTGELFF. Written as DNA, the CDR3 is TGTGCCAGCAGACCAGGGTTTTTCAACACCGGGGAGCTGTTTTTT.